This passage covers 25 T cell receptor beta chains from one sample sequenced in a study of cytomegalovirus exposure and HLA in healthy donors. Primers included in the PCR were 60 Vbeta and 13 Jbeta primers. Profiled with immunoSEQ multiplex PCR; TCRdb holds only in-frame clones, not every one. The sample table sets out around 80,000 clones. The sample taken for sequencing was PBMCs. These receptors were collected from a boy aged 10-17 years in good health and CMV-seronegative.

V and J are TRBV9 and TRBJ2-3; no clear D. The germline V gene encodes CDR1 SGDLS and CDR2 YYNGEE. The CDR3 has 14 residues. The V and J ends lost 1 base and 2 bases respectively, with 8 bases between them. In nucleotides, the CDR3 is TGTGCCAGCAGCGTAAGCGCCGACACAGATACGCAGTATTTT. Residues: CASSVSADTDTQYF.

The V gene is TRBV6-1, the J gene TRBJ2-3; 7 nucleotides line up with TRBD2. The CDR3 length is 13 residues. The trim removed 8 bases at V and 3 bases at J, leaving 5 bases unmatched. Per the germline V gene, CDR1 is MNHNS and CDR2 is SASEGT. CDR3 nucleotides: TGTGCCAGCGGGGAGGGAGCAACAGATACGCAGTATTTT. It yields the protein CASGEGATDTQYF.

The genes are TRBV18 and TRBJ1-2; 10 nucleotides align to TRBD1. The V gene end was trimmed by 5 bases and the J gene end by 4 bases; junction bases not matched to a gene: 4. This CDR3 is built from 14 residues. Looked up from germline, CDR1 is KGHSH and CDR2 is LQKENI. In DNA, the CDR3 is TGTGCCAGCTCAACCGGGACAGGGGTCTATGGCTACACCTTC. It codes for CASSTGTGVYGYTF.

The chain links TRBV7-3 to TRBJ1-1; no reliable D call. The CDR3 covers 13 residues. Germline assignment: CDR1 SGHTA and CDR2 FQGTGA. Trimming left V 5 bases short and J 1 base short, with 8 bases between. The CDR3 loop is CASSLDSNTEAFF. The CDR3 region has the DNA TGTGCCAGCAGCCTAGACTCGAACACTGAAGCTTTCTTT.

The chain carries TRBV6-6 and TRBJ2-7; TRBD1 agrees at 8 bases. Looked up from germline, CDR1 is MNHNY and CDR2 is SVGAGI (reference sequence). V lost 0 bases to trimming and J lost 0 bases; unmatched junction nucleotides: 1. There are 15 residues in the CDR3. The CDR3 region has the DNA TGTGCCAGCAGTTACTCGGGACAGGACTCCTACGAGCAGTACTTC. Its translation: CASSYSGQDSYEQYF.

The rearrangement uses TRBV18 and TRBJ2-2; 7 bases align to TRBD1. With V trimmed by 1 base and J by 2 bases, 4 bases remained unmatched. The CDR3 runs 16 residues. CDR1 is KGHSH and CDR2 is LQKENI in the germline V gene. In DNA, the CDR3 is TGTGCCAGCTCACCACTGGGACAGCCAAACACCGGGGAGCTGTTTTTT. It codes for CASSPLGQPNTGELFF.

The chain recombines TRBV7-2 with TRBJ2-7; D unresolved. The CDR3 runs 13 residues. V was clipped by 0 bases and J by 3 bases, with 6 bases between them. Germline V gene sequence: CDR1 SGHTA, CDR2 FQGNSA. The CDR3 sequence is CASSLAADYEQYF. DNA for the CDR3: TGTGCCAGCAGCTTAGCGGCCGACTACGAGCAGTACTTC.

V is TRBV6-5 and J is TRBJ1-2; 9 bases line up with TRBD1. The CDR3 contains 13 residues. Germline V CDR1 and CDR2: MNHEY, SVGAGI. V trimming: 6 bases; J trimming: 8 bases; junction bases outside the gene matches: 7. CDR3 DNA: TGTGCCAGCAGCAGGGGACAGGGTGGAGGCTACACCTTC. Its translation is CASSRGQGGGYTF.

On this clone: The identical CDR3 is also encoded by other nucleotide sequences in the sample. The chain is built from TRBV5-1 and TRBJ2-2; D uncertain. Between the trimmed V and J ends, which lost 2 bases and 1 base, there was a span of 6 bases. The germline CDR1 and CDR2 sequences are SGHRS and YFSETQ. This CDR3 comprises 14 residues. For the CDR3, the DNA is TGCGCCAGCAGCTTAGCTCAGAACACCGGGGAGCTGTTTTTT. This encodes CASSLAQNTGELFF.

This sequence joins TRBV4-2 and TRBJ1-1, with TRBD1 identical over 7 bases. The CDR3 totals 16 residues. V gave up 4 bases and J gave up 3 bases; unmatched junction bases: 11. Germline-derived CDR1 and CDR2 are LGHNA and YNFKEQ. The CDR3 loop reads CASSPFLGQIDTEAFF. The CDR3 coding sequence is TGTGCCAGCAGCCCCTTCTTGGGACAGATTGACACTGAAGCTTTCTTT.

The V and J genes are TRBV29-1 and TRBJ2-3; 10 bases map to TRBD2. Trimming took 6 bases from V and 0 from J; bases not matched to a gene: 6. Germline values: CDR1 SQVTM, CDR2 ANQGSEA. The CDR3 runs 15 residues. The CDR3 loop is CSVSGRAASTDTQYF. The DNA of the CDR3 is TGCAGCGTGAGCGGGAGGGCCGCTAGCACAGATACGCAGTATTTT.

This chain joins TRBV7-9 and TRBJ2-3; 11 nucleotides align to TRBD2. Germline V gene lookup returns CDR1 SEHNR and CDR2 FQNEAQ (reference sequence). CDR3 length: 16 amino acids. Unmatched junction bases numbered 10, after V lost 6 bases and J lost 5 bases. The CDR3 is CASSLLGTSGQDTQYF. The CDR3 nucleotides read TGTGCCAGCAGTCTACTCGGGACTAGCGGCCAAGATACGCAGTATTTT.

The chain has TRBV15 and TRBJ2-6, with D uncertain. The length of the CDR3 is 15 residues. The germline V and J ends were trimmed by 0 bases and 0 bases, with 3 bases remaining between them. Germline values: CDR1 LNHNV, CDR2 YYDKDF (reference sequence). This chain's CDR3 is CATSRDNSGANVLTF. The CDR3 DNA reads TGTGCCACCAGCAGAGACAACTCTGGGGCCAACGTCCTGACTTTC.

In DNA form, the CDR3 reads TGTGCCAGCAGCCTCATGGGGGGAAATCAGCCCCAGCATTTT. It is translated as CASSLMGGNQPQHF. The chain is built from TRBV5-8 and TRBJ1-5, with D perhaps TRBD1 (5 bases). The V end was cut by 4 bases, the J end by 4 bases, with 12 bases between. The germline CDR1 and CDR2 sequences are SGHTS and YDEGEE. The CDR3 sequence is 14 residues long.

The chain uses TRBV19 and TRBJ2-2; 8 nucleotides line up with TRBD1. CDR3 size: 13 residues. V was clipped by 8 bases and J by 7 bases; unmatched bases: 6. Germline CDR1 and CDR2: LNHDA and SQIVND (reference sequence). CDR3 DNA: TGTGCCAGTTTCAGGGGGCAGGGCGGGGAGCTGTTTTTT. Protein: CASFRGQGGELFF.

The chain links TRBV29-1 to TRBJ1-1; D is perhaps TRBD1 (5 bases). The V and J ends lost 4 bases and 5 bases respectively, with 5 bases between them. Germline V gene lookup returns CDR1 SQVTM and CDR2 ANQGSEA. The CDR3 loop spans 10 amino acids. CDR3 sequence reads: CSVAGTEAFF. CDR3 in DNA: TGCAGCGTTGCAGGGACTGAAGCTTTCTTT.

Comment on this clone: The junction does not match germline at one end; this may be a read error. Additional DNA sequences in this sample encode the identical CDR3. V is TRBV30 and J is TRBJ2-2, with 10 positions matching TRBD1. There are 14 residues in the CDR3. The germline CDR1 and CDR2 sequences are GTSNPN and SVGIG (reference sequence). CDR3 nucleotide sequence: TGTGCCTGCGGACAGGGGGTTCGAACCGGGGAGTTGTTTTTT. This codes for CACGQGVRTGELFF.

CDR3 loop: CATSRDPGGASDTQYF. CDR3 nucleotides: TGTGCCACCAGCAGAGATCCCGGGGGGGCCTCAGATACGCAGTATTTT. The V and J genes are TRBV15 and TRBJ2-3, with 8 bases fitting TRBD2. In germline, CDR1 is LNHNV, CDR2 YYDKDF (reference sequence). CDR3 length equals 16 residues. J lost 4 bases, V lost 0 bases, and 6 bases had no gene match.

V gene TRBV5-1 combines with J gene TRBJ2-1, with D possibly matching TRBD2 (6 bases). The CDR3 is made up of 14 amino acids. V lost 2 bases and J 2 bases, leaving 8 bases between the germline ends. Germline lookup yields CDR1 SGHRS and CDR2 YFSETQ. CDR3 DNA: TGCGCCAGCAGCTTTAGCGGAGCCTACAATGAGCAGTTCTTC. The encoded protein is CASSFSGAYNEQFF.

The chain links TRBV19 to TRBJ1-2, with D unclear. The CDR3 spans 15 residues. Germline values: CDR1 LNHDA, CDR2 SQIVND (reference sequence). The ends were cut back, 3 bases at V and 1 base at J, with 12 bases in the middle. CDR3 DNA sequence: TGTGCCAGTAGTATTCCTCGACAATTTAACTATGGCTACACCTTC. Its translation: CASSIPRQFNYGYTF.

The chain is built from TRBV30 and TRBJ1-2; D gene ambiguous. The CDR3 sequence is 12 residues long. Germline-derived CDR1 and CDR2 are GTSNPN and SVGIG (reference sequence). The ends were cut back, 2 bases at V and 2 bases at J, with 6 bases in the middle. The CDR3: CAWSPSNYGYTF. CDR3 nucleotides: TGTGCCTGGAGTCCCTCGAACTATGGCTACACCTTC.

The rearrangement uses TRBV7-9 and TRBJ2-7; 7 nucleotides line up with TRBD1. CDR1 and CDR2 from the germline V gene are SEHNR and FQNEAQ (reference sequence). V shed 5 bases, J shed 2 bases, and the junction held 9 bases outside the gene matches. This CDR3 has 15 residues. This chain's CDR3 is CASSRTEQGAYEQYF. The CDR3 DNA is TGTGCCAGCAGCCGCACCGAGCAGGGGGCCTACGAGCAGTACTTC.

This chain links TRBV6-1 with TRBJ2-5; the D gene is possibly TRBD1 (5 bases). V shed 6 bases and J shed 2 bases, with 13 bases lying between them. This CDR3 is built from 14 residues. CDR1 is MNHNS, CDR2 SASEGT, per germline. CDR3 region: CASSAGHGQETQYF. DNA for the CDR3: TGTGCCAGCAGCGCTGGACACGGACAAGAGACCCAGTACTTC.

V gene TRBV7-2 combines with J gene TRBJ1-1; maybe TRBD1 (5 bases). This CDR3 comprises 15 residues. V lost 2 bases and J lost 6, with 16 bases in between. Germline CDR1 SGHTA, CDR2 FQGNSA. This chain's CDR3 is CASSLRAPGGAEAFF. The CDR3 DNA follows: TGTGCCAGCAGCTTAAGGGCCCCGGGGGGGGCTGAAGCTTTCTTT.

This CDR3 reads CASSRGLAGGNEQFF. The CDR3 DNA is TGCGCCAGCAGCCGGGGACTAGCGGGAGGCAATGAGCAGTTCTTC. The V and J genes are TRBV4-1 and TRBJ2-1; 15 positions agree with TRBD2. V lost 4 bases, J lost 6 bases, and 1 base stayed unmatched. There are 15 residues in the CDR3. Germline-derived CDR1 and CDR2 are MGHRA and YSYEKL.